This T cell receptor (beta chain) appears in the sequencing data of a study of blood T cell repertoires in COVID-19. Study in general: Acute and convalescent COVID-19 samples came from the United States, Italy and Spain. T cells, B-cell-depleted T cells, or PBMCs supplied cDNA or gDNA.

Germline CDR1 is SGHNT and CDR2 is YYREEE (reference sequence). The CDR3 consists of 14 residues. With V trimmed by 5 bases and J by 3 bases, 4 bases remained unmatched. This clone was seen more than once but under ten times. Study processing details: Amplification of reference gene primers provided the estimated nucleated cell counts. This table comes from immunoSEQ multiplex PCR, and its TCRdb copy is limited to in-frame clones, with some not included. That table is the source of V, J and clone size, and D and trimming were worked out from the DNA. The sample holds fewer than 25,000 clones, around 87% seen once.

Sequencing input: peripheral blood. This chain uses TRBV5-4 with TRBJ2-2, with 7 bases matching TRBD1. This clonotype originated in a human donor in a cohort sampled during active COVID-19. The CDR3 DNA is TGTGCCAGCAGGTCTGGGACAGACACCGGGGAGCTGTTTTTT. Its protein is CASRSGTDTGELFF.